The present T cell receptor gamma chain was sequenced within a study of gamma-delta chains in newborns, infants, children. For this clone: An end of the junction does not agree with germline; a read error may underlie this.

TCRdb re-processed the reads using CATT. The sample consists of 950 to 1,300 gamma-chain clones, 2.5% of them appearing once. This CDR3 has 19 amino acids. The germline V gene has CDR1 GITISATS and CDR2 ISYDGTV (reference sequence). The chain uses TRGV9 and TRGJP. The TCR comes from a child who was a newborn, infant or young child, either healthy, febrile or measles-vaccinated (not recorded which). The sequenced sample was blood. The CDR3 coding sequence is TGTGCCTTGTGGGAGGTGCACCAACTCCAAGAGGTGGGCAAAAAAATAAAGGTATTT. Protein sequence: CALWEVHQLQEVGKKIKVF.